Listed below are T cell receptor beta chains from one sample, sequenced in a study of T cell repertoires in cytomegalovirus infection. Via MiXCR, TCRdb re-called the reads, giving one row per CDR3 protein. The profile shows about 150,000 distinct CDR3 sequences, 23% of them singletons. Sequenced sample: PBMCs. The origin of the receptors is a human donor in good health (CMV status not recorded). Some clones in this sample may be carry-over from other donors' samples. CDR3s include the opening cysteine and the closing phenylalanine or tryptophan.

v_gene	j_gene	CDR3aa
TRBV5-4	TRBJ2-1	CASSPDPGGDEQFF
TRBV20-1	TRBJ2-3	CSAGHLTDTQYF
TRBV2	TRBJ2-1	CASSKDSWNEQFF
TRBV12-3/TRBV12-4	TRBJ1-2	CASSFDLGSNFAYGYTF
TRBV7-9	TRBJ1-6	CASSSTTGVPLHF
TRBV5-6	TRBJ1-1	CASSAGQGGEAFF
TRBV12-3/TRBV12-4	TRBJ2-1	CASLTGDTSYNEQFF
TRBV28	TRBJ1-5	CASSSQGYSNQPQHF
TRBV7-8	TRBJ2-7	CASSLVLPWGTELYEQYF
TRBV28	TRBJ1-1	CATNPGGRREAFF
TRBV4-2	TRBJ2-3	CASSQAGTGNTDTQYF
TRBV12-3/TRBV12-4	TRBJ2-7	CASSSYGDSSYEQYF
TRBV2	TRBJ2-4	CASSFLLAGVKNIQYF
TRBV5-1	TRBJ1-1	CASSLGTPLSGTEAFF
TRBV7-2	TRBJ2-1	CASSLNGGAFNEQFF
TRBV14	TRBJ1-1	CASSRPGTATEAFF
TRBV7-2	TRBJ2-7	CASSTAVDEQYF
TRBV12-3/TRBV12-4	TRBJ1-1	CASSLKGVDTEAFF
TRBV4-3	TRBJ2-7	CASSQDLLAPTYEQYF
TRBV29-1	TRBJ1-1	CSITRDGLEAFF
TRBV20-1	TRBJ2-5	CSARASGRTLLETQYF
TRBV28	TRBJ1-2	CASSWNGGYTF
TRBV29-1	TRBJ2-3	CSVGQNTDTQYF
TRBV6-2/TRBV6-3	TRBJ2-2	CASTENNGELFF
TRBV7-2	TRBJ1-2	CASSLSRARGNGYTF
TRBV6-5	TRBJ2-5	CASSRTSGGGGETQYF
TRBV27	TRBJ2-3	CASSYTGRTDTQYF
TRBV27	TRBJ2-5	CASSWSGGQETQYF
TRBV12-3/TRBV12-4	TRBJ2-3	CASSRLAGGITDTQYF
TRBV2	TRBJ1-3	CASSEPRSGNTIYF
TRBV7-2	TRBJ1-2	CASSAGQGLGYGYTF
TRBV7-9	TRBJ1-4	CASSRGAGINEKLFF
TRBV7-9	TRBJ1-2	CASSPGGGKAGYTF
TRBV5-6	TRBJ2-1	CASSLAGQGNNEQFF
TRBV20-1	TRBJ1-1	CSAQDRGSVAFF